This is a list of T cell receptor beta chains from one sample in a study of Graves' ophthalmopathy and Graves' hyperthyroidism. MiXCR, run by TCRdb on the multiplex PCR reads, gives a single entry per CDR3 protein. Of 400,000 to 450,000 distinct CDR3 sequences detected, approximately 21% appear once; the ten largest clones hold roughly 3%. Input material: peripheral blood. These receptors came from a woman aged 18-30 years with stable Graves' hyperthyroidism. CDR3s include the opening cysteine and the closing phenylalanine or tryptophan. The D gene is left open where the match is weak. Size tells how often a clone was seen (once, few, many) or the class of an expanded clone, and some rows leave it out.

V gene	J gene	clone size	D gene	CDR3 DNA	CDR3 protein
TRBV20-1	TRBJ1-1	many	TRBD1	TGCAGTGCTCGGGTCCAGGGGGGATTGAACACTGAAGCTTTCTTT	CSARVQGGLNTEAFF
TRBV6-5	TRBJ2-7	many	-	TGTGCCAGCAGTAACGACGCAGGGCAGTACTTC	CASSNDAGQYF
TRBV6-1	TRBJ2-2	-	-	TGTGCCAGCAGTGAAGTGTGGGGGGTCACCGGGGAGCTGTTTTTT	CASSEVWGVTGELFF
TRBV27	TRBJ1-2	many	-	TGTGCCAGCAGTTTAAGCAGGGGTAGTGGATATGGCTACACCTTC	CASSLSRGSGYGYTF
TRBV6-1	TRBJ2-5	many	-	TGTGCCAGCAGTGAAGGGATAGCTCGGGGGGAGACCCAGTACTTC	CASSEGIARGETQYF
TRBV29-1	TRBJ1-3	many	-	TGCAGCGTTTTAAGCCGGAACACCATATATTTT	CSVLSRNTIYF
TRBV6-1	TRBJ1-1	-	-	TGTGCCAGCGGTAGGAAGAACACTGAAGCTTTCTTT	CASGRKNTEAFF
TRBV11-2	TRBJ1-2	many	-	TGTGCCAGCAGCTTAGGTTGGCAGGGTGGCTACACCTTC	CASSLGWQGGYTF
TRBV28	TRBJ1-5	many	-	TGTGCCAGCAGTTTAGGAGGGGCTCAGCCCCAGCATTTT	CASSLGGAQPQHF
TRBV20-1	TRBJ1-2	many	-	TGCAGTGCTAGAAGAGGGTATGTTGGCTATAGCTACACCTTC	CSARRGYVGYSYTF
TRBV13	TRBJ2-7	many	-	TGTGCCAGCAGCTTAGCAGGGATGGGCTCGTCCGAGCAGTACTTC	CASSLAGMGSSEQYF
TRBV20-1	TRBJ1-5	many	TRBD1	TGCAGTGCTGTCCGGGACAGTTTCAATCAGCCCCAGCATTTT	CSAVRDSFNQPQHF
TRBV6-1	TRBJ1-5	-	-	TGTGCCAGCTGGAGGGGGGGCGGTCAGCCCCAGCATTTT	CASWRGGGQPQHF
TRBV20-1	TRBJ2-2	-	-	TGCAGTGCACCGCCGGATATGAACACCGGGGAGCTGTTTTTT	CSAPPDMNTGELFF
TRBV12-3/TRBV12-4	TRBJ1-2	many	-	TGTGCCCGCAGTCCGGGGGATGGCTACACCTTC	CARSPGDGYTF
TRBV7-9	TRBJ1-2	many	-	TGTGCCAGCAGCCTCGGGAAGGTGGATGGCTACACCTTC	CASSLGKVDGYTF
TRBV24-1	TRBJ2-5	few	TRBD1	TGTGCCACCAGTGAGACGGGGACAGGGTTTGAAGAGACCCAGTACTTC	CATSETGTGFEETQYF
TRBV20-1	TRBJ2-7	many	TRBD2	TGCAGTGCTGACTGGACTAGCGGGATTGCCTACGAGCAGTACTTC	CSADWTSGIAYEQYF
TRBV6-5	TRBJ1-1	many	-	TGTGCCAGCAGTTACCTTCCCGGGACAAAACCGAACACTGAAGCTTTCTTT	CASSYLPGTKPNTEAFF
TRBV6-1	TRBJ1-2	few	-	TGTGCCAGCAGTCAACTACCAGGTTATGGCTACACCTTC	CASSQLPGYGYTF
TRBV19	TRBJ1-5	many	-	TGTGCCAGTAGTATGGGTAGGGATCAGCCCCAGCATTTT	CASSMGRDQPQHF
TRBV12-3/TRBV12-4	TRBJ2-2	many	TRBD2	TGTGCCAGCAGGCAGGGACTAGCGGATACCACCGGGGAGCTGTTTTTT	CASRQGLADTTGELFF
TRBV15	TRBJ1-5	many	TRBD1	TGTGCCACCAGCAGGAAGACAGGGAAGGTCAATCAGCCCCAGCATTTT	CATSRKTGKVNQPQHF
TRBV20-1	TRBJ2-6	many	TRBD1	TGCAGTGCTGTGCGTTGGACAGGGGTATCTGGGGCCAACGTCCTGACTTTC	CSAVRWTGVSGANVLTF
TRBV5-1	TRBJ2-6	many	TRBD1	TGCGCCAGCAGCTCGACAGGGTTTGGGGCCAACGTCCTGACTTTC	CASSSTGFGANVLTF
TRBV12-3/TRBV12-4	TRBJ1-1	many	-	TGTGCCAGCAGCCCTCTACCAGGGCAGTCGGCCACTGAAGCTTTCTTT	CASSPLPGQSATEAFF
TRBV2	TRBJ2-2	many	-	TGTGCCAGCAGTGAAGCGGGCCCGAACACCGGGGAGCTGTTTTTT	CASSEAGPNTGELFF
TRBV20-1	TRBJ1-5	many	-	TGCAGTGCTATCAGGGGCGGCAATCAGCCCCAGCATTTT	CSAIRGGNQPQHF
TRBV29-1	TRBJ2-7	many	-	TGCAGCGTTGGAGTGCCTCCCTACGAGCAGTACTTC	CSVGVPPYEQYF
TRBV5-1	TRBJ1-1	many	-	TGCGCCAGCAGGCGTGTAACGGGGGCCACTGAAGCTTTCTTT	CASRRVTGATEAFF
TRBV27	TRBJ1-1	many	TRBD1	TGTGCCAGCAGTTTAACCGGGACAGCAAACACTGAAGCTTTCTTT	CASSLTGTANTEAFF
TRBV28	TRBJ1-2	many	-	TGTGCCAGCAGTTTTCAGGGCGACTATGGCTACACCTTC	CASSFQGDYGYTF
TRBV7-8	TRBJ2-2	many	-	TGTGCCAGCAGCTTAGGGGTCGTTGGGGAGCTGTTTTTT	CASSLGVVGELFF
TRBV11-2	TRBJ2-5	many	-	TGTGCCAGCAGCTACAGGTTCTCGGAGACCCAGTACTTC	CASSYRFSETQYF
TRBV18	TRBJ2-7	-	TRBD2	TGTGCCAGCTCACCACCGGCGGGGGGAAATTCCTACGATCAGTACTTC	CASSPPAGGNSYDQYF
TRBV15	TRBJ2-7	many	-	TGTGCCACCAGCGAGACCCGCTACGAGCAGTACTTC	CATSETRYEQYF
TRBV28	TRBJ2-2	many	-	TGTGCCAGCAGGGTCCCAGGGGACACCGGGGAGCTGTTTTTT	CASRVPGDTGELFF
TRBV6-1	TRBJ1-5	many	-	TGTGCCAGCAGGAAACAGGACCAGCCCCAGCATTTT	CASRKQDQPQHF
TRBV19	TRBJ1-1	-	TRBD1	TGTGCCAGTAGTCACCCCCGGGACAGGTCCCCCGAAGCTTTCTTT	CASSHPRDRSPEAFF
TRBV29-1	TRBJ2-2	many	-	TGCAGCGCTAAAGGTGGCAGGGCGGGGGAGCTGTTTTTT	CSAKGGRAGELFF
TRBV29-1	TRBJ2-2	many	TRBD2	TGCAGCGTTGGCGCTAGCGGGAGATCCGGGGAGCTGTTTTTT	CSVGASGRSGELFF
TRBV27	TRBJ2-7	many	-	TGTGCCAGCAGTTCCCAGTACTCCTACGAGCAGTACTTC	CASSSQYSYEQYF
TRBV2	TRBJ2-7	-	TRBD1	TGTGCCAGCAGATCAGGGGGCGATCGGCCCTACGAGCAGTACTTC	CASRSGGDRPYEQYF
TRBV25-1	TRBJ2-7	many	-	TGTGCCAGCAGTGAAGGAGGGACCCCATCCTACGAGCAGTACTTC	CASSEGGTPSYEQYF
TRBV6-1	TRBJ2-7	many	TRBD2	TGTGCCAGCAGTGGGCGGGCGTTCCTCAGCGGGAGTTCCTACGAGCAGTACTTC	CASSGRAFLSGSSYEQYF
TRBV19	TRBJ2-5	-	TRBD2	TGTGCCAGTAGTATTTCTAGCGGGAGTGTAGAGACCCAGTACTTC	CASSISSGSVETQYF
TRBV12-3/TRBV12-4	TRBJ1-1	many	-	TGTGCCAGCATAAACAGGGATTGGTCTGAGAACACTGAAGCTTTCTTT	CASINRDWSENTEAFF
TRBV9	TRBJ2-2	many	TRBD2	TGTGCCAGCAGCGCCGGACTAGCGGGTCTCGCGAACACCGGGGAGCTGTTTTTT	CASSAGLAGLANTGELFF
TRBV6-5	TRBJ1-3	many	TRBD1	TGTGCCAGCAGTTACGGGGACAGGGGGACGGGTGGAAACACCATATATTTT	CASSYGDRGTGGNTIYF
TRBV27	TRBJ2-2	-	-	TGTGCCAGCCAACAAGGGGCGAACACCGGGGAGCTGTTTTTT	CASQQGANTGELFF
TRBV25-1	TRBJ1-1	many	-	TGTGCCAGCAGTGAATACAGCCGGGGTGAAACTGAAGCTTTCTTT	CASSEYSRGETEAFF